The following is a T cell receptor beta chain sequence with its context. This sample was taken from a study of blood T cell repertoires in COVID-19. The wider study: Sites across the United States, Italy and Spain contributed samples from acute and convalescent COVID-19. Sample material is recorded as cDNA or gDNA derived from T cells, B-cell-depleted T cells, or PBMCs.

The germline V and J ends were trimmed by 2 bases and 4 bases, with 17 bases remaining between them. The CDR3 contains 15 residues. The germline V gene encodes CDR1 GTSNPN and CDR2 SVGIG (reference sequence). TCRdb's copy holds only in-frame clones and misses some; the assay was immunoSEQ multiplex PCR. The profile shows 90,000 or so clones, around nine tenths of them singletons. Sequenced material: peripheral blood. This clonotype was obtained from a man aged 60-69 years with COVID-19, enrolled during active disease. The chain joins TRBV30 to TRBJ1-1, with D unresolved. The CDR3 sequence is CAWSRGSVGVTEAFF. DNA of the CDR3: TGTGCCTGGAGTCGTGGTAGCGTTGGCGTCACTGAAGCTTTCTTT. The full variable domain, in which reference TRBV30 and TRBJ1-1 provide the parts outside the CDR3, is SQTIHQWPATLVQPVGSPLSLECTVEGTSNPNLYWYRQAAGRGLQLLFYSVGIGQISSEVPQNLSASRPQDRQFILSSKKLLLSDSGFYLCAWSRGSVGVTEAFFGQGTRLTVV.